This TCR beta chain emerged from a study of blood T cell repertoires in COVID-19. The method was immunoSEQ multiplex PCR; TCRdb's version includes in-frame clones alone and lacks a portion of them. The table records around 260,000 clones, over 75% of them present only once. CDR3 length equals 11 residues. With 1 base removed from V and 12 bases from J, the gap between germline ends came to 7 bases. CDR1 SNHLY and CDR2 FYNNEI come from the germline V gene. Clinical histories supplied by participants themselves formed the basis of cohort assignment. The specimen was PBMCs or T cells enriched from blood (not recorded which). This chain connects TRBV2 to TRBJ2-1; tentative D call: TRBD2 (6 bases). This TCR was sampled from a woman between 25 and 40 years old who had recovered from COVID-19. The CDR3 is CASSEELAQFF. The CDR3 DNA reads TGTGCCAGCAGTGAAGAACTAGCGCAGTTCTTC. Complete variable domain (other parts from reference TRBV2 and TRBJ2-1): EPEVTQTPSHQVTQMGQEVILRCVPISNHLYFYWYRQILGQKVEFLVSFYNNEISEKSEIFDDQFSVERPDGSNFTLKIRSTKLEDSAMYFCASSEELAQFFGPGTRLTVL.